The 4 T cell receptor beta chains below all came from one sample that was sequenced in a study of cytomegalovirus exposure and HLA in healthy donors. Researchers ran the PCR with 60 Vbeta and 13 Jbeta primers. Libraries were prepared by immunoSEQ multiplex PCR; TCRdb keeps only in-frame clonotypes and omits some of them. The top ten hold 1.7% of the sample, which has some 190,000 clones, 83% seen once. Sequenced sample: PBMCs. These receptor sequences come from a man between 35 and 55 years old in good health and CMV-seropositive.

The chain is built from TRBV14 and TRBJ2-7; maybe TRBD2 (5 bases). The V end was cut by 0 bases, the J end by 7 bases, with 22 bases between. This CDR3 is built from 17 residues. Germline CDR1 SGHDN, CDR2 FVKESK. Here the CDR3 reads CASSQDPGLALEREQYF. The CDR3 DNA follows: TGTGCCAGCAGCCAAGATCCCGGGCTAGCATTGGAAAGGGAGCAGTACTTC.

This clone showed up just a few times. Other DNA variants within this sample encode the same CDR3. This chain uses TRBV30 with TRBJ1-3; 7 bases are shared with TRBD1. Germline V CDR1 and CDR2: GTSNPN, SVGIG (reference sequence). The CDR3 is 15 residues long. V lost 2 bases, J lost 0 bases, and 4 bases stayed unmatched. The CDR3 region is CAWSRDSGSGNTIYF. CDR3 in DNA: TGTGCCTGGAGTAGGGACAGCGGCTCTGGAAACACCATATATTTT.

The J gene is TRBJ1-3, the V gene TRBV4-1, with D unclear. The CDR3 sequence is 16 residues long. Trimming stripped 1 base from V and 0 bases from J, with 10 bases between. CDR1 is MGHRA, CDR2 YSYEKL, per germline. CDR3 nucleotides: TGCGCCAGCAGCCAAGGTCCCTTAATCTCTGGAAACACCATATATTTT. Translated: CASSQGPLISGNTIYF.

The genes are TRBV6-1 and TRBJ2-5; 7 positions agree with TRBD2. The CDR3 spans 14 residues. V trimming: 1 base; J trimming: 4 bases; junction bases outside the gene matches: 3. Germline V gene lookup returns CDR1 MNHNS and CDR2 SASEGT. The CDR3 DNA follows: TGTGCCAGCAGTGAAGGATGGGGGGGAGAGACCCAGTACTTC. This encodes CASSEGWGGETQYF.